What follows is one T cell receptor (beta chain) and its context. Its specificity is not known. Sorted cell numbers of about 17,000 to 1,000,000, with 10%, 30% or 50% RNA, served as input for naive CD8 libraries. Sorting captured naive CD8 T cells as CD8+CD4-CCR7+CD45RA+. One entry per CDR3 protein, called by TCRdb with MiXCR from the PCR reads. Of 250,000 to 350,000 distinct CDR3 sequences in the sample, roughly 23% are singletons; the top ten hold approximately 0.85%. This sample is drawn from a study of molecular identifiers for immune sequencing clone quantification. General study results and limits: The share of molecules held by clones above 20 RNA copies was over 97% in effector cells and under 1% in naive cells.

The CDR3 contains 15 residues. Trimming took 8 bases from V and 2 from J; bases not matched to a gene: 10. This TCR derives from a human donor in good health. Some libraries in this study had Jurkat cell RNA spiked in. The chain employs TRBV12-3 or TRBV12-4 and TRBJ2-3, with 7 bases lining up with TRBD1. Sequences were obtained from naive CD8+ T cells from blood, with Jurkat cell RNA spiked in. The subset is: FACS-sorted CD8+CD4-CCR7+CD45RA+ naive T cells. CDR3 nucleotides: TGTGCCAGCGGTACTGACAGGGCGTTCACAGATACGCAGTATTTT. Translating gives CASGTDRAFTDTQYF.